This T cell receptor beta chain was documented in a study of cytomegalovirus exposure and HLA in healthy donors. V lost 5 bases to trimming and J lost 8 bases; unmatched junction nucleotides: 0. CDR3 size: 12 residues. Germline CDR1 and CDR2: MNHNY and SVGAGI (reference sequence). 60 Vbeta and 13 Jbeta primers were used in PCR. Profiling relied on immunoSEQ multiplex PCR, and the TCRdb table lists in-frame clones only, not all of them. Of roughly 110,000 clones in the sample, 71% were seen once. The origin of this receptor is a female donor in good health and CMV-seronegative. This sequence joins TRBV6-6 and TRBJ2-3, with 11 nucleotides matching TRBD1. Material: PBMCs. This chain's CDR3 is CASSGTGGTQYF. CDR3 in DNA: TGTGCCAGCAGTGGGACAGGGGGTACGCAGTATTTT.